These 9 T cell receptor beta chains came from one sample sequenced in a study of blood T cell repertoires in COVID-19. Assay: immunoSEQ multiplex PCR; the TCRdb copy retains only in-frame clones and omits some. In the table there are hundreds of thousands of clones, 86% of which are singletons. Specimen: peripheral blood. These receptors were collected from a woman aged 70 to 79 with COVID-19, enrolled during active disease.

The CDR3 DNA follows: TGTGCCAGCAGCTTAGCGTCAGATTATGGCTACACCTTC. Amino acid sequence: CASSLASDYGYTF. V is TRBV7-9 and J is TRBJ1-2; D gene uncertain. Germline lookup yields CDR1 SEHNR and CDR2 FQNEAQ (reference sequence). The V and J ends lost 0 bases and 5 bases respectively, with 7 bases between them. There are 13 residues in the CDR3.

The chain employs TRBV18 and TRBJ1-3, with 7 positions matching TRBD1. The CDR3 consists of 17 residues. With V trimmed by 2 bases and J by 1 base, 8 bases remained unmatched. Germline V gene data show CDR1 as KGHSH and CDR2 as LQKENI. The DNA for the CDR3 is TGTGCCAGCTCACCAAAACAGGGGACAAAATCTGGAAACACCATATATTTT. Protein: CASSPKQGTKSGNTIYF. The whole variable domain, filled in from reference TRBV18 and TRBJ1-3, reads NAGVMQNPRHLVRRRGQEARLRCSPMKGHSHVYWYRQLPEEGLKFMVYLQKENIIDESGMPKERFSAEFPKEGPSILRIQQVVRGDSAAYFCASSPKQGTKSGNTIYFGEGSWLTVV.

Here the CDR3 DNA reads TGTGCCAGCAGCCCAAGGGGCCTGATGAACACTGAAGCTTTCTTT. Amino acid sequence: CASSPRGLMNTEAFF. The V gene is TRBV2, the J gene TRBJ1-1; D may be TRBD1 (5 bases). CDR3 length: 15 amino acids. V was shortened by 6 bases and J by 0 bases, with 14 bases between the two germline ends. Per germline, CDR1 SNHLY and CDR2 FYNNEI.

V and J are TRBV23-1 and TRBJ2-7; D is undetermined. TRBV23-1 is recorded as an ORF, its role being uncertain. V lost 4 bases and J 4 bases, leaving 8 bases between the germline ends. This CDR3 is 12 amino acids long. DNA for the CDR3: TGCGCCAGCAGTCCTACTTTTTACGAGCAGTACTTC. Translating gives CASSPTFYEQYF.

This clone was seen a single time. This chain connects TRBV19 to TRBJ2-7; D might be TRBD1 (5 bases). The CDR3 has 15 amino acids. Looked up from germline, CDR1 is LNHDA and CDR2 is SQIVND (reference sequence). Trimming left V 1 base short and J 4 bases short, with 14 bases between. As DNA, the CDR3 is TGTGCCAGTAGTATAGTTCAGGGTCCTTCTTACGAGCAGTACTTC. Translating gives CASSIVQGPSYEQYF. Combining the CDR3 with reference TRBV19 and TRBJ2-7 gives the whole variable domain DGGITQSPKYLFRKEGQNVTLSCEQNLNHDAMYWYRQDPGQGLRLIYYSQIVNDFQKGDIAEGYSVSREKKESFPLTVTSAQKNPTAFYLCASSIVQGPSYEQYFGPGTRLTVT.

J is TRBJ1-5 and V is TRBV28; possibly TRBD1 for D (5 bases). This CDR3 comprises 16 residues. V lost 2 bases and J lost 0, with 11 bases in between. CDR1 and CDR2 from the germline V gene are MDHEN and SYDVKM. CDR3 DNA: TGTGCCAGCAGTTTACAGGGATTCGTTAGCAATCAGCCCCAGCATTTT. Protein product: CASSLQGFVSNQPQHF. Together with reference TRBV28 and TRBJ1-5, the CDR3 gives the full variable domain: DVKVTQSSRYLVKRTGEKVFLECVQDMDHENMFWYRQDPGLGLRLIYFSYDVKMKEKGDIPEGYSVSREKKERFSLILESASTNQTSMYLCASSLQGFVSNQPQHFGDGTRLSIL.

V gene TRBV23-1 combines with J gene TRBJ2-1; no firm D call. TRBV23-1 is an open reading frame, and its role is uncertain. This CDR3 has 12 residues. V lost 3 bases, J lost 6 bases, and 6 bases lay in between. The CDR3 is CASSQPGNEQFF. The CDR3, as DNA: TGCGCCAGCAGTCAGCCGGGCAATGAGCAGTTCTTC.

This chain joins TRBV7-2 and TRBJ2-3; possibly TRBD2 for D (6 bases). Trimming pared 3 bases from V and 5 bases from J, leaving 12 bases between. Germline CDR1 SGHTA, CDR2 FQGNSA. This CDR3 is built from 14 residues. For the CDR3, the DNA is TGTGCCAGCAGCTTCGGCTCCGGGGGAGATACGCAGTATTTT. This sequence encodes CASSFGSGGDTQYF. Looking up the rest from reference TRBV7-2 and TRBJ2-3 gives the full variable domain: GAGVSQSPSNKVTEKGKDVELRCDPISGHTALYWYRQSLGQGLEFLIYFQGNSAPDKSGLPSDRFSAERTGGSVSTLTIQRTQQEDSAVYLCASSFGSGGDTQYFGPGTRLTVL.

DNA for the CDR3: TGCGCCAGCAGCTTCATCGAGGGTTGGAACACTGAAGCTTTCTTT. Translation gives CASSFIEGWNTEAFF. J is TRBJ1-1 and V is TRBV5-1; D not certain. The CDR3 spans 15 residues. Germline CDR1 reads SGHRS; CDR2 reads YFSETQ. The ends were cut back, 2 bases at V and 1 base at J, with 12 bases in the middle.